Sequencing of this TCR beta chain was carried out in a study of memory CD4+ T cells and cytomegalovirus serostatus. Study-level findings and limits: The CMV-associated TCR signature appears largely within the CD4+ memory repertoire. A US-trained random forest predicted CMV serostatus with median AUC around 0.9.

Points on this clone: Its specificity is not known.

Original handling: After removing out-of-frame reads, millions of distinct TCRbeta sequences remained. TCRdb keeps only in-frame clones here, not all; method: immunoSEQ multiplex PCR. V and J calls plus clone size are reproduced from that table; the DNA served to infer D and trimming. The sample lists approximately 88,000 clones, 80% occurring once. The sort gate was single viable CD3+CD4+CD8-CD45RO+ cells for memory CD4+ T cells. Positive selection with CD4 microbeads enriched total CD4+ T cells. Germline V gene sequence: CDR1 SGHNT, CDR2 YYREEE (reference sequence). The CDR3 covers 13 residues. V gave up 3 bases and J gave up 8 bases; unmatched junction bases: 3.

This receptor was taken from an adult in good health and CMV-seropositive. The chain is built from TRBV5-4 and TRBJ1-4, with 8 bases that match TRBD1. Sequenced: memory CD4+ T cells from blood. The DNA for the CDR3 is TGTGCCAGCAGCTCCGGGACAGGAGAAAAACTGTTTTTT. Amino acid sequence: CASSSGTGEKLFF.